What follows are 31 T cell receptor beta chains derived from one specimen sequenced in a study of metastatic and nonmetastatic thyroid tumors. Every patient was untreated before thyroid surgery. TCRdb reanalyzed the PCR reads with MiXCR. The sample lists over 10,000 clones, approximately 35% seen once, with 9.5% to 12% in the top ten. The sample comprised tumor tissue. The receptors were gathered from a female donor with papillary thyroid cancer or a benign thyroid nodule (not recorded which). Some clones in this sample may be carry-over from other donors' samples.

This chain uses TRBV18 with TRBJ1-1, with D unclear. Per germline, CDR1 KGHSH and CDR2 LQKENI. The CDR3 spans 13 residues. Trimming pared 3 bases from V and 0 bases from J, leaving 5 bases between. The CDR3, as DNA: TGTGCCAGCTCACCGGGTTTGAACACTGAAGCTTTCTTT. It yields the protein CASSPGLNTEAFF.

V usage is TRBV15 and J usage is TRBJ2-7; no clear D. CDR3 length equals 14 residues. CDR1 is LNHNV and CDR2 is YYDKDF in the germline V gene (reference sequence). Trimming stripped 6 bases from V and 0 bases from J, with 12 bases between. The CDR3 DNA sequence: TGTGCCACCAGTTCCTTTTGGAGCTCCTACGAGCAGTACTTC. Encoded protein: CATSSFWSSYEQYF.

This clone showed up many times. This may arise from a read error, as a much more abundant clone is one base away. This is likely a read error, given that the CDR3 carries no conserved phenylalanine or tryptophan at its end. It is unclear where the CDR3 begins or ends on the DNA, so no DNA is shown, and the CDR3 is as TCRdb lists it. In the same sample, other DNA sequences code for this CDR3. The CDR3 protein is CASSEALGSFGI. The rearrangement links TRBV2 to TRBJ1-2. The CDR3 spans 12 amino acids, including both terminal residues. Germline V gene lookup returns CDR1 SNHLY and CDR2 FYNNEI.

This clone was counted ten times or more. The chain uses TRBV7-9 and TRBJ1-1; D ambiguous. The CDR3 totals 11 residues. Germline loops: CDR1 SEHNR, CDR2 FQNEAQ (reference sequence). Trimming took 1 base from V and 5 from J, leaving 2 bases between them. The DNA of the CDR3 is TGTGCCAGCAGCTTAGGGACTGAAGCTTTCTTT. Its translation: CASSLGTEAFF.

This clone was picked up a small number of times. This chain joins TRBV28 and TRBJ2-2; 7 bases agree with TRBD1. Germline assignment: CDR1 MDHEN and CDR2 SYDVKM. The length of the CDR3 is 14 residues. The trim removed 6 bases at V and 4 bases at J, leaving 5 bases unmatched. In nucleotides, the CDR3 is TGTGCCAGCAGCCTCAACAGGGGCACCGGGGAGCTGTTTTTT. It encodes CASSLNRGTGELFF.

The J gene is TRBJ2-3, the V gene TRBV10-1; 12 nucleotides line up with TRBD2. Germline V gene lookup returns CDR1 WNHNN and CDR2 SYGVQD (reference sequence). The CDR3 is 15 amino acids. V lost 6 bases to trimming and J lost 4 bases; unmatched junction nucleotides: 5. The CDR3 is CASSHGLAGSDTQYF. The CDR3 nucleotides read TGCGCCAGCAGCCATGGACTAGCGGGATCAGATACGCAGTATTTT.

The J gene is TRBJ2-5, the V gene TRBV15; 7 bases line up with TRBD2. The CDR3 covers 15 residues. Germline CDR1 and CDR2: LNHNV and YYDKDF (reference sequence). The trim removed 0 bases at V and 5 bases at J, leaving 6 bases unmatched. The CDR3, as DNA: TGTGCCACCAGCAGAGATCGAGGACTAGGCGAGACCCAGTACTTC. Amino acid sequence: CATSRDRGLGETQYF.

This clone is deemed medium-sized. This chain joins TRBV19 and TRBJ2-1; 8 bases are shared with TRBD1. CDR1 and CDR2 (germline): LNHDA, SQIVND (reference sequence). V was pared by 3 bases and J by 10 bases, with 8 bases of the junction left unmatched. This CDR3 region has 14 residues. CDR3 DNA: TGTGCCAGTAGTATCGGACAGGGTAGGGGAGAGCAGTTCTTC. This encodes CASSIGQGRGEQFF.

By share, this clone ranks as medium-sized. The J gene is TRBJ2-7, the V gene TRBV5-1; TRBD1 aligns across 7 bases. The CDR3 is made up of 15 amino acids. V dropped 0 bases and J dropped 1; count of bases not matched to a gene: 4. Per the germline V gene, CDR1 is SGHRS and CDR2 is YFSETQ. The DNA of the CDR3 is TGCGCCAGCAGCTTGGCCGCACAGGGGTCCTACGAGCAGTACTTC. Its translation: CASSLAAQGSYEQYF. Variable domain in full (rest from reference TRBV5-1 and TRBJ2-7): KAGVTQTPRYLIKTRGQQVTLSCSPISGHRSVSWYQQTPGQGLQFLFEYFSETQRNKGNFPGRFSGRQFSNSRSEMNVSTLELGDSALYLCASSLAAQGSYEQYFGPGTRLTVT.

V is TRBV2 and J is TRBJ2-7; either TRBD1 or TRBD2 may supply D (5 bases each). Germline-derived CDR1 and CDR2 are SNHLY and FYNNEI. The CDR3 contains 15 residues. The ends were cut back, 5 bases at V and 0 bases at J, with 14 bases in the middle. CDR3 nucleotide sequence: TGTGCCAGCAGTTATACCGGGACCGCCTCCTACGAGCAGTACTTC. Translated, it gives CASSYTGTASYEQYF.

Many counts were recorded for this clone. This CDR3 is also generated by other DNA sequences in the sample. The chain links TRBV19 to TRBJ2-3; 8 bases fit TRBD1. V was pared by 6 bases and J by 3 bases, with 5 bases of the junction left unmatched. CDR1 LNHDA and CDR2 SQIVND come from the germline V gene (reference sequence). The CDR3 sequence is 14 residues long. In DNA, the CDR3 is TGTGCCAGTAGCCTAGACAGGGGAACAGATACGCAGTATTTT. This encodes CASSLDRGTDTQYF.

In its sample, this clone ranks as medium-sized. The CDR3 here is CASSLGLAGEGETQYF. The CDR3 DNA is TGTGCCAGCAGCTTAGGACTAGCGGGAGAGGGAGAGACCCAGTACTTC. V is TRBV7-6 and J is TRBJ2-5; 12 nucleotides align to TRBD2. The CDR3 is made up of 16 amino acids. Germline assignment: CDR1 SGHVS and CDR2 FNYEAQ. V dropped 1 base and J dropped 4; count of bases not matched to a gene: 4.

V is TRBV20-1 and J is TRBJ1-1, with TRBD1 matching 12 bases. V was pared by 3 bases and J by 5 bases, with 7 bases of the junction left unmatched. The CDR3 loop spans 15 amino acids. The germline V gene has CDR1 DFQATT and CDR2 SNEGSKA (reference sequence). In nucleotides, the CDR3 is TGCAGTGCTAGGGGGACAGGGGGCGTTAGGACTGAAGCTTTCTTT. This sequence encodes CSARGTGGVRTEAFF.

The gene calls are TRBV7-6 and TRBJ1-2; D possibly corresponds to TRBD1 (5 bases). This CDR3 has 14 amino acids. Germline-derived CDR1 and CDR2 are SGHVS and FNYEAQ. Between the trimmed V and J ends, which lost 0 bases and 4 bases, there was a span of 9 bases. This chain's CDR3 is CASSLAGGSYGYTF. The DNA of the CDR3 is TGTGCCAGCAGCTTAGCGGGGGGTAGCTATGGCTACACCTTC.

This clone came up a few times. One end of the junction is discordant with germline, which a read error may explain. The chain carries TRBV7-6 and TRBJ2-2; the D call may be TRBD1 or TRBD2 (8 bases each). From germline, CDR1 is SGHVS and CDR2 FNYEAQ. This CDR3 is built from 19 residues. CDR3 sequence (DNA): TGTGCTAGCAGCTTAGCCGGCCCGGGGGGGACAGGTCCGACCGGGGAGCTGTTTTTT. Translated, it gives CASSLAGPGGTGPTGELFF.

The chain couples TRBV6-1 to TRBJ2-7; 8 bases line up with TRBD2. CDR1 and CDR2 (germline): MNHNS, SASEGT. V gave up 9 bases and J gave up 3 bases; unmatched junction bases: 16. The CDR3 covers 16 residues. As DNA, the CDR3 is TGTGCCAGTTCCGGGGGGGGACACTCCTATCACTACGAGCAGTACTTC. Translating it yields CASSGGGHSYHYEQYF.

Remarks on this clone: The junction departs from the called germline gene at one end, perhaps through a read error. V usage is TRBV6-1 and J usage is TRBJ2-3; 9 bases fit TRBD1. CDR1 and CDR2 (germline): MNHNS, SASEGT. The CDR3 is made up of 16 amino acids. CDR3 sequence (DNA): TGTGCCAGCCGACCTGACAGGGGGAGAGGCACAGATACGCGGTATTTT. It yields the protein CASRPDRGRGTDTRYF.

This clone is medium-sized in the sample. V usage is TRBV20-1 and J usage is TRBJ2-7, with D possibly TRBD2 on 7 matching bases. CDR3 length equals 15 residues. Deletions cut 5 bases from V and 1 base from J, with 18 bases between. Germline values: CDR1 DFQATT, CDR2 SNEGSKA (reference sequence). The CDR3 DNA reads as TGCAGTGCTTTGGCAGGAGGGGGAGGGTCCTACGAGCAGTACTTC. Translation gives CSALAGGGGSYEQYF.

The chain combines TRBV20-1 with TRBJ2-1; TRBD2 matches 14 bases. The CDR3 is made up of 14 amino acids. The junction had 3 bases not matched to a gene; V was cut back by 6 bases and J by 5 bases. From germline, CDR1 is DFQATT and CDR2 SNEGSKA (reference sequence). The CDR3, as DNA: TGCAGTGCCGGGACTAGCGGGAGTCACAATGAGCAGTTCTTC. It codes for CSAGTSGSHNEQFF.

The chain joins TRBV5-1 to TRBJ1-2; 9 positions match TRBD1. Germline V lookup: CDR1 SGHRS, CDR2 YFSETQ. The junction had 2 bases not matched to a gene; V was cut back by 1 base and J by 4 bases. The CDR3 runs to 14 residues. The CDR3 DNA reads TGCGCCAGCAGCTTGACAGGGGGCATCTATGGCTACACCTTC. Encoded protein: CASSLTGGIYGYTF.

The chain links TRBV20-1 to TRBJ1-2; 7 bases match TRBD1. V gave up 2 bases and J gave up 3 bases; unmatched junction bases: 0. Germline V gene data show CDR1 as DFQATT and CDR2 as SNEGSKA (reference sequence). The CDR3 loop spans 12 amino acids. The CDR3 DNA follows: TGCAGTGCTAGACAGGGGGACTATGGCTACACCTTC. It translates to CSARQGDYGYTF.

This chain links TRBV11-3 with TRBJ2-2; 9 bases are shared with TRBD2. Trimming took 1 base from V and 13 from J; bases not matched to a gene: 1. CDR1 SGHNT and CDR2 YENEEA come from the germline V gene. There are 12 residues in the CDR3. This CDR3 reads CASSLVAGVLFF. The CDR3 bases are TGTGCCAGCAGCTTAGTAGCGGGAGTGCTGTTTTTT.

The chain joins TRBV6-2 or TRBV6-3 to TRBJ1-2; D not certain. CDR1 and CDR2 from the germline V gene are MNHEY and SVGEGT. The CDR3 totals 14 residues. Between the trimmed V and J ends, which lost 6 bases and 3 bases, there was a span of 14 bases. The CDR3 region has the DNA TGTGCCAGCAGACCGACTGATGGTTACTATGGCTACACCTTC. Encoded protein: CASRPTDGYYGYTF.

The chain has TRBV6-6 and TRBJ2-7, with D unclear. Germline V gene data show CDR1 as MNHNY and CDR2 as SVGAGI (reference sequence). The CDR3 has 13 residues. The V end lost 0 bases, the J end lost 0 bases, and 3 bases lay between the germline ends. This CDR3 reads CASSYSGSYEQYF. The DNA for the CDR3 is TGTGCCAGCAGTTACTCTGGCTCCTACGAGCAGTACTTC.

In its sample, this clone was seen many times. Given a much more abundant clone one base away, this may be a read error. The chain couples TRBV24-1 to TRBJ2-3; D assignment may be TRBD1 or TRBD2 (5 bases each). This CDR3 is built from 16 residues. Germline V gene sequence: CDR1 KGHDR, CDR2 SFDVKD. V was shortened by 4 bases and J by 4 bases, with 17 bases between the two germline ends. The DNA of the CDR3 is TGTGCCACCAGTGAGGGGGTAGGGCTTAGCGCAGATACGCAGTATTTT. This translates into CATSEGVGLSADTQYF.

This clone has a count of ten or more. This chain links TRBV5-1 with TRBJ2-1; 9 bases map to TRBD2. V was clipped by 3 bases and J by 7 bases; unmatched bases: 14. The germline V gene encodes CDR1 SGHRS and CDR2 YFSETQ. The CDR3 totals 17 residues. CDR3 amino acids: CASSSTLAGRFGNEQFF. In nucleotides, the CDR3 is TGCGCCAGCAGCTCCACGCTAGCGGGGAGGTTTGGAAATGAGCAGTTCTTC.

This clone ranks as medium-sized (0.01 to 0.1%). CDR3 protein: CASSSSAGNRGGEKLFF. The CDR3 nucleotides are TGTGCCAGCAGTTCATCCGCCGGGAATAGGGGCGGTGAAAAACTGTTTTTT. The V and J genes are TRBV6-5 and TRBJ1-4, with a possible D match to TRBD1 (5 bases). The V and J ends lost 4 bases and 7 bases respectively, with 22 bases between them. The CDR3 consists of 17 residues. Germline loops: CDR1 MNHEY, CDR2 SVGAGI.

There are a few counts of this clone. The chain employs TRBV10-3 and TRBJ1-2; D not certain. From germline, CDR1 is ENHRY and CDR2 SYGVKD. CDR3 length: 13 amino acids. Trimming stripped 2 bases from V and 9 bases from J, with 13 bases between. The CDR3 nucleotides read TGTGCCATCAGTGAGGGTCCTACAGATTGCTACACCTTC. Residues: CAISEGPTDCYTF.

The chain couples TRBV27 to TRBJ2-7, with TRBD1 identical over 9 bases. Germline CDR1 MNHEY, CDR2 SMNVEV (reference sequence). The V and J ends lost 6 bases and 3 bases, in that order; junction bases with no gene match: 6. CDR3 length: 14 amino acids. In nucleotides, the CDR3 is TGTGCCAGCAGCCCGTGGGACAGGGACTACGAGCAGTACTTC. Translating gives CASSPWDRDYEQYF.

This sequence joins TRBV7-8 and TRBJ1-5; weak D call: TRBD1 (6 bases). The V end was cut by 1 base, the J end by 4 bases, with 11 bases between. This CDR3 is 15 amino acids long. CDR1 SGHVS and CDR2 FQNEAQ come from the germline V gene. DNA of the CDR3: TGTGCCAGCAGCTTAGTACCTACAGGGAATCAGCCCCAGCATTTT. Protein: CASSLVPTGNQPQHF.

The chain is built from TRBV7-3 and TRBJ2-7; D is possibly TRBD1 (6 bases). Germline V CDR1 and CDR2: SGHTA, FQGTGA. This CDR3 comprises 13 residues. Trimming took 5 bases from V and 6 from J, leaving 14 bases between them. CDR3: CASSIGTGIEQYF. The CDR3 nucleotides are TGTGCCAGCAGCATCGGTACAGGGATCGAGCAGTACTTC.